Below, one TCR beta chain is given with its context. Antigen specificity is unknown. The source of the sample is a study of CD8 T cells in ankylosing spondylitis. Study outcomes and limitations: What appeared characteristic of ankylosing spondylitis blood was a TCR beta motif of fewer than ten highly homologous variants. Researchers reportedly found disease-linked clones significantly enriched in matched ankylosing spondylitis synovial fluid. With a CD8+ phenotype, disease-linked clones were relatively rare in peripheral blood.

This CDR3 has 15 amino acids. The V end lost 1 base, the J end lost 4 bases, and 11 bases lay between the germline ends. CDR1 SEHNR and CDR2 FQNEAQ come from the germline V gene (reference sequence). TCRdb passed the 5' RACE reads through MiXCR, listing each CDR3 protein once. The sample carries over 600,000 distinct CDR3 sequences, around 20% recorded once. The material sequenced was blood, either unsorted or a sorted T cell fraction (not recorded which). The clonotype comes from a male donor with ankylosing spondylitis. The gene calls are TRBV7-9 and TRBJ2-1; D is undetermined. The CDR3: CASSLGGWAYNEQFF. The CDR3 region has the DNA TGTGCCAGCAGCTTAGGAGGCTGGGCGTACAATGAGCAGTTCTTC.